This is a list of T cell receptor beta chains from one sample in a study of shared clonotypes between healthy human individuals. TCRdb's table, derived via immunoSEQ multiplex PCR, lists solely in-frame clones and lacks some. The sample shows 1.5 million to 2.5 million clones, about 95% of them seen only once. Sequencing was performed on naive CD8+ T cells sorted from blood. All receptors derive from a man younger than 35 in good health. Each CDR3 is given with its conserved first and last residue. The order of the fields is V gene, clone size, D gene, J gene, CDR3 protein, CDR3 DNA. D genes are given only for firm matches. The listing skips clone size in some rows; elsewhere it reads once, few, many or a size class.

TRBV10-1	.	TRBD1	TRBJ2-1	CASSVDRVEQFF	TGCGCCAGCAGTGTTGACAGGGTTGAGCAGTTCTTC
TRBV30	.	TRBD1	TRBJ1-3	CAWSGIGTGEPLSGNTIYF	TGTGCCTGGAGTGGGATCGGGACAGGGGAACCCCTCTCTGGAAACACCATATATTTT
TRBV9	.	TRBD1	TRBJ2-3	CAGSPLKGAGDTQYF	TGTGCCGGCAGCCCTTTGAAGGGGGCTGGAGATACGCAGTATTTT
TRBV14	.	.	TRBJ1-6	CASSQDFTPGRTPLHF	TGTGCCAGCAGCCAAGATTTTACCCCGGGGCGGACACCCCTCCACTTT
TRBV4-3	once	TRBD2	TRBJ2-1	CASSQDSLAAEQFF	TGCGCCAGCAGCCAAGATAGCCTAGCGGCAGAGCAGTTCTTC
TRBV27	.	.	TRBJ2-7	CASSLSPEGEQYF	TGTGCCAGCAGTTTATCACCGGAGGGGGAGCAGTACTTC
TRBV4-1	.	.	TRBJ1-4	CASRVLGGNEKLFF	TGCGCCAGCAGAGTTTTGGGGGGGAATGAAAAACTGTTTTTT
TRBV28	.	.	TRBJ2-7	CASSPLAGDGYYEQYF	TGTGCCAGCAGTCCTCTAGCAGGGGACGGGTACTACGAGCAGTACTTC
TRBV27	.	.	TRBJ1-3	CASSLSAAGNTIYF	TGTGCCAGCAGTTTATCGGCTGCTGGAAACACCATATATTTT
TRBV13	.	TRBD2	TRBJ2-1	CASSIETSGSPNEQFF	TGTGCCAGCAGCATCGAAACTAGCGGGTCACCGAATGAGCAGTTCTTC
TRBV30	.	TRBD1	TRBJ1-1	CAWSVGTGMNTEAFF	TGTGCCTGGAGTGTAGGGACAGGGATGAACACTGAAGCTTTCTTT
TRBV27	.	TRBD2	TRBJ2-5	CASSELAGGPMETQYF	TGTGCCAGCAGTGAGCTAGCGGGGGGGCCTATGGAGACCCAGTACTTC
TRBV30	.	.	TRBJ2-1	CAWGGLASYNEQFF	TGTGCCTGGGGCGGGCTAGCGTCCTACAATGAGCAGTTCTTC
TRBV27	.	.	TRBJ1-1	CASSLLPLGGTEAFF	TGTGCCAGCAGTTTACTGCCCCTCGGAGGCACTGAAGCTTTCTTT
TRBV29-1	.	.	TRBJ1-2	CSVEGGEGGYTF	TGCAGCGTTGAGGGAGGAGAGGGTGGCTACACCTTC
TRBV9	.	.	TRBJ2-2	CASSGGLDGELFF	TGTGCCAGCAGCGGCGGGTTGGACGGGGAGCTGTTTTTT